These 9 T cell receptor beta chains were sequenced from one sample in a study of T cells after yellow fever vaccination. TCRdb passed the 5' RACE reads through MiXCR, listing each CDR3 protein once. Of around 250,000 distinct CDR3 sequences in the sample, 6.9% were seen once. This sample comprised CD4+ T cells sorted from PBMCs, obtained 15 days after the yellow fever booster vaccination. The receptors were sampled from a man aged 30-40 years who received the YFV17D yellow fever vaccine.

This clonotype was found many times. The rearrangement links TRBV5-1 to TRBJ2-7, with D uncertain. Trimming removed 0 bases from V and 5 bases from J, with 6 bases in between. Germline lookup yields CDR1 SGHRS and CDR2 YFSETQ. CDR3 size: 12 residues. Written as DNA, the CDR3 is TGCGCCAGCAGCTTGGAGGCCGACGAGCAGTACTTC. Translation gives CASSLEADEQYF.

V is TRBV20-1 and J is TRBJ1-5; D possibly corresponds to TRBD1 (5 bases). Germline loops: CDR1 DFQATT, CDR2 SNEGSKA (reference sequence). The CDR3 covers 12 residues. Written as DNA, the CDR3 is TGCAGCACAGAGGGGCACAATCAGCCCCAGCATTTT. Its protein product is CSTEGHNQPQHF.

For this clonotype: Since a much larger clone is just one base distant, this may be a read error. The chain combines TRBV12-3 or TRBV12-4 with TRBJ2-1; TRBD2 is a possible D gene (6 bases). TRBJ2-7 matches the DNA end more closely, so the J call is doubtful. CDR3 length: 13 residues. In DNA form, the CDR3 reads TGTGCCAGCAGTTACCGCGGGGCCGACGAGCAGTACTTC. Translated: CASSYRGADEQYF.

This clonotype turned up a few times. V and J are TRBV7-2 and TRBJ2-7; 11 bases are a match to TRBD2. The junction had 6 bases not matched to a gene; V was cut back by 7 bases and J by 1 base. Per the germline V gene, CDR1 is SGHTA and CDR2 is FQGNSA. CDR3 length: 15 amino acids. The CDR3 coding sequence is TGTGCCAGCACTCAGGGACTAGCGGTTTCCTACGAGCAGTACTTC. This gives the protein CASTQGLAVSYEQYF.

This clonotype was picked up a small number of times. This chain links TRBV5-1 with TRBJ1-2; TRBD1 aligns across 8 bases. With 0 bases clipped from V and 7 bases from J, the junction kept 5 bases outside the gene matches. The V gene's germline CDR1 is SGHRS and CDR2 YFSETQ. The CDR3 consists of 14 residues. This CDR3 is CASSLGAGGSGYTF. CDR3 sequence (DNA): TGCGCCAGCAGCTTGGGGGCAGGGGGCTCTGGCTACACCTTC.

This clonotype was counted ten times or more. This chain connects TRBV5-1 to TRBJ2-2; 9 positions agree with TRBD1. Germline V lookup: CDR1 SGHRS, CDR2 YFSETQ. The ends lost 4 bases at V and 2 bases at J; junction bases unmatched: 6. The CDR3 extends over 16 amino acids. CDR3 DNA sequence: TGCGCCAGCAGCAAACAGGGGGCTTCAAACACCGGGGAGCTGTTTTTT. Amino acid sequence: CASSKQGASNTGELFF.

The sample holds many counts of this clonotype. The chain links TRBV5-1 to TRBJ2-3, with D unclear. Germline V gives CDR1 SGHRS, CDR2 YFSETQ. V dropped 0 bases and J dropped 1 base, with 18 bases sitting between them. The CDR3 runs to 18 residues. This CDR3 reads CASSLVGGTSRGTDTQYF. Written as DNA, the CDR3 is TGCGCCAGCAGCTTGGTGGGTGGCACTTCTAGGGGCACAGATACGCAGTATTTT.

This clonotype was counted only a few times. The gene calls are TRBV7-9 and TRBJ2-7; 10 bases line up with TRBD1. J was trimmed by 3 bases and V by 8 bases; bases with no gene match: 7. This CDR3 comprises 14 residues. Germline V lookup: CDR1 SEHNR, CDR2 FQNEAQ (reference sequence). The CDR3 protein is CASARTGGFYEQYF. CDR3 bases: TGTGCCAGCGCCCGGACAGGGGGTTTCTACGAGCAGTACTTC.

The chain carries TRBV30 and TRBJ1-2, with D possibly being TRBD1 (6 bases). The CDR3 sequence is 14 residues long. The V end lost 6 bases, the J end lost 4 bases, and 18 bases lay between the germline ends. The germline V gene encodes CDR1 GTSNPN and CDR2 SVGIG (reference sequence). The CDR3 DNA reads TGTGCCTGTACCTCCGGGATGGGGGCCTATGGCTACACCTTC. Protein product: CACTSGMGAYGYTF. Combining the CDR3 with reference TRBV30 and TRBJ1-2 gives the whole variable domain SQTIHQWPATLVQPVGSPLSLECTVEGTSNPNLYWYRQAAGRGLQLLFYSVGIGQISSEVPQNLSASRPQDRQFILSSKKLLLSDSGFYLCACTSGMGAYGYTFGSGTRLTVV.